This entry lists 21 T cell receptor beta chains sequenced from one sample in a study of T cell clonality in common variable immunodeficiency. Here immunoSEQ multiplex PCR was the method, and the copy in TCRdb shows in-frame clones only, minus some. The repertoire consists of tens of thousands of clones, none detected only once. Sequencing was carried out using peripheral blood mononuclear cells. Source of these receptors: a person aged 18-70 years in good health.

This clone was counted many times. The missing CDR3 end, 3 residues past where the read stops, is filled in from the germline J gene. V and J are TRBV14 and TRBJ2-5, with 14 bases that match TRBD2. The CDR3 sequence is 16 residues long. Germline CDR1 reads SGHDN; CDR2 reads FVKESK. V dropped 5 bases and J dropped 7; count of bases not matched to a gene: 9. CDR3 sequence reads: CASSSGTSGSYGTQYF. Incomplete CDR3 DNA: TGTGCCAGCAGCAGCGGGACTAGCGGGAGTTACGGGACC.

The table lists this clone with many counts. The read finishes 3 residues shy of the CDR3 end, and the germline J gene is used to complete it. The chain combines TRBV7-2 with TRBJ2-7; D is possibly TRBD2 (5 bases). The CDR3 extends over 15 amino acids. Per germline, CDR1 SGHTA and CDR2 FQGNSA. V lost 2 bases and J lost 3, with 14 bases in between. CDR3: CASSLFSGSSYEQYF. Partial CDR3 DNA: TGTGCCAGCAGCTTATTTTCGGGGTCCAGCTACGAG.

Ten or more counts support this clone. The CDR3 is CASTPKRAGGDHYYGYTF. The CDR3 bases that were read are TGTGCCAGTACCCCAAAAAGGGCAGGGGGCGACCACTACTATGGC. The chain employs TRBV19 and TRBJ1-2; 8 nucleotides agree with TRBD1. The CDR3 extends 3 residues past the end of the read, so its final part is completed from the germline J gene. V shed 7 bases, J shed 3 bases, and the junction held 19 bases outside the gene matches. CDR3 length: 18 residues. CDR1 and CDR2 from the germline V gene are LNHDA and SQIVND (reference sequence).

There are many counts of this clone. From the germline J gene comes the end of the CDR3, since the read stops 3 residues before it. This chain joins TRBV7-9 and TRBJ1-1, with D unresolved. The germline CDR1 and CDR2 sequences are SEHNR and FQNEAQ (reference sequence). Between the trimmed V and J ends, which lost 5 bases and 3 bases, there was a span of 10 bases. The CDR3 covers 13 residues. Incomplete CDR3 DNA: TGTGCCAGCAGCGCTGGACTGTACACTGAA. Amino acid sequence: CASSAGLYTE. The CDR3 in full is CASSAGLYTEAFF.

This clone was recorded many times. The missing CDR3 end, 3 residues past where the read stops, is filled in from the germline J gene. The rearrangement joins TRBV3-1 (or the pseudogene TRBV3-2) to TRBJ2-7; 13 bases are a match to TRBD2. With V trimmed by 2 bases and J by 1 base, 5 bases remained unmatched. The CDR3 length is 17 residues. The germline CDR1 and CDR2 sequences are LGHDT and YNNKEL (reference sequence). CDR3 DNA, as far as it was read: TGTGCCAGCAGCCAATTTGGACTAGCGGGGGTATCCTACGAG. It specifies CASSQFGLAGVSYE. The full CDR3 sequence reads CASSQFGLAGVSYEQYF.

This clone was counted many times. The read is 3 residues too short to cover the CDR3 end, so that end is filled in from the germline J gene. The chain links TRBV12-3 or TRBV12-4 to TRBJ2-7; a possible D gene is TRBD2 (6 bases). The CDR3 totals 14 residues. Trimming shortened V by 6 bases and J by 0 bases, and 12 bases separated the two germline ends. The DNA read from the CDR3 is TGTGCCAGCAGCCCTCTAGCGCACTCCTACGAG. It is translated as CASSPLAHSYE. The whole CDR3 reads CASSPLAHSYEQYF.

In this sample, this clone turned up many times. Read data end 3 residues before the CDR3 end; the end is taken from the germline J gene. The rearrangement uses TRBV11-2 and TRBJ2-7, with 8 bases aligning to TRBD2. CDR1 is SGHAT and CDR2 is FQNNGV in the germline V gene. This CDR3 region has 15 residues. The V segment lost 3 bases and the J segment 1 base; nucleotides outside the gene matches: 5. The CDR3 DNA, read in part, is TGTGCCAGCAGCTTCTTTAGCGGGGCTTCCTACGAG. Amino acid sequence: CASSFFSGASYE. The CDR3 as a whole reads CASSFFSGASYEQYF.

This clone was seen many times. CDR3 bases read: TGTGCCAGCAGACCGGGCACAGGGTTTTCACCC. Its translation is CASRPGTGFSP. The entire CDR3 reads CASRPGTGFSPLHF. This chain connects TRBV6-2 or TRBV6-3 to TRBJ1-6; tentative D call: TRBD1 (6 bases). With the read ending 3 residues before the CDR3 end, the germline J gene is used to fill in that end. Germline CDR1 MNHEY, CDR2 SVGEGT. The CDR3 spans 14 residues. Trimming shortened V by 6 bases and J by 9 bases, and 15 bases separated the two germline ends.

This clone was detected many times. From the germline J gene comes the end of the CDR3, since the read stops 3 residues before it. This chain joins TRBV2 and TRBJ2-1; 9 bases align to TRBD2. With V trimmed by 3 bases and J by 6 bases, 6 bases remained unmatched. In germline, CDR1 is SNHLY, CDR2 FYNNEI. CDR3 length equals 15 residues. The sequenced part of the CDR3 DNA is TGTGCCAGCAGTGAGGAGGCGGGGGGGCCCAATGAG. Protein sequence: CASSEEAGGPNE. The full-length CDR3 reads as CASSEEAGGPNEQFF. The full variable domain, in which reference TRBV2 and TRBJ2-1 provide the parts outside the CDR3, is EPEVTQTPSHQVTQMGQEVILRCVPISNHLYFYWYRQILGQKVEFLVSFYNNEISEKSEIFDDQFSVERPDGSNFTLKIRSTKLEDSAMYFCASSEEAGGPNEQFFGPGTRLTVL.

This clone was counted at least ten times. Sequencing ends 3 residues short of the CDR3 end; the germline J gene provides the rest. This chain uses TRBV18 with TRBJ2-7, with D perhaps TRBD1 (5 bases). The germline V gene has CDR1 KGHSH and CDR2 LQKENI. The V end lost 6 bases, the J end lost 6 bases, and 15 bases lay between the germline ends. The CDR3 sequence is 13 residues long. This CDR3 is CASSGLAKGEQYF. The sequenced part of the CDR3 DNA is TGTGCCAGCTCGGGGCTGGCGAAGGGCGAG.

With regard to this clone: The read finishes 3 residues shy of the CDR3 end, and the germline J gene is used to complete it. The chain links TRBV18 to TRBJ2-2, with TRBD2 identical over 11 bases. This CDR3 has 16 amino acids. After removal of 3 bases from V and 4 bases from J, the junction contained 4 bases not matched to a gene. CDR1 and CDR2 (germline): KGHSH, LQKENI. The DNA read from the CDR3 is TGTGCCAGCTCACCTCTAGCGGGGGGTGCCACCGGGGAG. Protein sequence: CASSPLAGGATGE. The whole CDR3 protein reads CASSPLAGGATGELFF.

This clone was seen many times. The read falls 3 residues short of the CDR3 end, and the missing part is taken from the germline J gene. J is TRBJ2-7 and V is TRBV13; 7 bases match TRBD1. Germline-derived CDR1 and CDR2 are PRHDT and FYEKMQ (reference sequence). This CDR3 spans 15 amino acids. Germline trimming cut 0 bases from V and 3 bases from J; bases unmatched to any gene: 5. CDR3 DNA, as far as it was read: TGTGCCAGCAGCTTAGGCTCAGGGGGAAGCTACGAG. Protein: CASSLGSGGSYE. The complete CDR3 protein is CASSLGSGGSYEQYF.

This clone has at least ten counts. The sequenced fragment ends 3 residues before the CDR3 boundary, so the rest is inferred from the germline J gene. The gene calls are TRBV5-6 and TRBJ1-5; TRBD1 aligns across 9 bases. The CDR3 has 15 amino acids. Unmatched junction bases numbered 4, after V lost 0 bases and J lost 6 bases. Per the germline V gene, CDR1 is SGHDT and CDR2 is YYEEEE. The part of the CDR3 DNA that was read is TGTGCCAGCAGCTTGGGGGACAGGGAGGGTCAGCCC. It is translated as CASSLGDREGQP. From start to end, the CDR3 is CASSLGDREGQPQHF.

This clone was counted at least ten times. The CDR3 extends 3 residues past the end of the read, so its final part is completed from the germline J gene. The chain links TRBV5-1 to TRBJ1-1, with TRBD1 matching 8 bases. With V trimmed by 4 bases and J by 0 bases, 8 bases remained unmatched. This CDR3 spans 16 amino acids. The germline gives CDR1 SGHRS, CDR2 YFSETQ. CDR3 sequence: CASSLGGQGMNTEAFF. CDR3 DNA, as far as it was read: TGCGCCAGCAGCCTGGGAGGACAGGGCATGAACACTGAA.

This clone was detected many times. The CDR3 end is not reached by the read, which stops 3 residues before it; the germline J gene fills it in. V gene TRBV5-1 combines with J gene TRBJ2-3; a possible D gene is TRBD2 (6 bases). This CDR3 spans 14 amino acids. Germline CDR1 SGHRS, CDR2 YFSETQ. V gave up 4 bases and J gave up 3 bases, with 12 bases separating them. CDR3: CASSLWGETDTQYF. The covered CDR3 bases are TGCGCCAGCAGCCTTTGGGGGGAAACAGATACG.

This clone showed up many times. The read is 3 residues too short to cover the CDR3 end, so that end is filled in from the germline J gene. This chain connects TRBV4-1 to TRBJ2-3; D is uncertain. Trimming left V 4 bases short and J 2 bases short, with 19 bases between. Per germline, CDR1 MGHRA and CDR2 YSYEKL. The CDR3 spans 17 residues. CDR3 DNA, as far as it was read: TGCGCCAGCAGCCCCCGGTCAAAAGGGTTCGACACAGATACG. Encoded protein: CASSPRSKGFDTDT. The whole CDR3 protein is CASSPRSKGFDTDTQYF.

This clone was detected many times. The read gets to within 3 residues of the CDR3 end, and the germline J gene fills in the rest. V gene TRBV6-2 or TRBV6-3 combines with J gene TRBJ1-1, with 7 bases that match TRBD1. CDR3 length: 15 amino acids. Per germline, CDR1 MNHEY and CDR2 SVGEGT. Trimming cost V 0 bases and J 7 bases; bases outside gene matches: 8. This CDR3 reads CASSYSVDRVGEAFF. CDR3 bases read: TGTGCCAGCAGTTACTCCGTCGACAGGGTGGGTGAA.

This clone appeared many times. With the read ending 3 residues before the CDR3 end, the germline J gene is used to fill in that end. V is TRBV20-1 and J is TRBJ1-6; D remains unclear. Germline lookup yields CDR1 DFQATT and CDR2 SNEGSKA (reference sequence). The CDR3 spans 16 residues. V lost 2 bases and J lost 2, with 13 bases in between. Partial CDR3 DNA: TGCAGTGCTAGATCGGCGGTTAGCACCTATAATTCACCC. The encoded protein is CSARSAVSTYNSP. The entire CDR3 sequence reads CSARSAVSTYNSPLHF.

This clone was observed at least ten times. The read terminates 3 residues before the CDR3 end, so the remaining end is supplied by the germline J gene. J is TRBJ1-3 and V is TRBV30; TRBD1 is a possible D gene (5 bases). This CDR3 comprises 16 residues. Trimming took off 5 bases at V and 0 bases at J, with 17 bases between the two ends. In germline, CDR1 is GTSNPN, CDR2 SVGIG (reference sequence). CDR3 bases read: TGTGCCTGGGATCAAGTTACAGGATACTCTGGAAACACC. This translates into CAWDQVTGYSGNT. The full CDR3 is CAWDQVTGYSGNTIYF.

This clone came up many times. CDR3 DNA, as far as it was read: TGTGCCAGCACCGACAGGGGGAAGTATGGC. Translating gives CASTDRGKYG. The full CDR3 is CASTDRGKYGYTF. This sequence joins TRBV6-2 or TRBV6-3 and TRBJ1-2; 9 nucleotides agree with TRBD1. The read terminates 3 residues before the CDR3 end, so the remaining end is supplied by the germline J gene. This CDR3 is 13 amino acids long. Germline trimming cut 7 bases from V and 5 bases from J; bases unmatched to any gene: 5. From germline, CDR1 is MNHEY and CDR2 SVGEGT.

Comments on this clone: The CDR3 end lies 3 residues beyond the end of the read and is filled in from the germline J gene. V is TRBV27 and J is TRBJ2-7, with D possibly TRBD2 on 6 matching bases. Germline CDR1 MNHEY, CDR2 SMNVEV (reference sequence). The CDR3 has 17 residues. V was pared by 2 bases and J by 2 bases, with 19 bases between. The CDR3 region is CASSLGGLREDTYEQYF. Incomplete CDR3 DNA: TGTGCCAGCAGTTTAGGGGGACTCCGAGAAGACACCTACGAG.